The 24 T cell receptor beta chains below come from one sample, sequenced in a study of shared clonotypes between healthy human individuals. Clones were sequenced by immunoSEQ multiplex PCR, and TCRdb holds only the in-frame ones, with some missing. The table has about 1 million clones, about 76% seen once. The sequencing input was memory CD4+ T cells sorted from blood. The subset: CD45RA-negative fraction. Receptors originate from a man between 18 and 35 years old in good health.

The CDR3 loop reads CASSLGAFVGENTEAFF. DNA for the CDR3: TGTGCCAGCAGCTTAGGAGCCTTTGTTGGGGAGAACACTGAAGCTTTCTTT. The J gene is TRBJ1-1, the V gene TRBV7-9; D call uncertain. Per germline, CDR1 SEHNR and CDR2 FQNEAQ (reference sequence). The ends were cut back, 1 base at V and 1 base at J, with 16 bases in the middle. This CDR3 region has 17 residues.

The chain is built from TRBV28 and TRBJ2-5; possible D gene TRBD2, 6 bases. The J call may be in error: the DNA end matches TRBJ2-7 better. There are 15 residues in the CDR3. Germline V lookup: CDR1 MDHEN, CDR2 SYDVKM. The CDR3 loop reads CASRGLRGSGYEQYF. Here the CDR3 DNA reads TGTGCCAGCAGAGGACTAAGGGGCTCCGGCTACGAGCAGTACTTC.

The chain recombines TRBV9 with TRBJ1-1; D unresolved. There are 13 residues in the CDR3. Trimming pared 3 bases from V and 9 bases from J, leaving 15 bases between. CDR1 SGDLS and CDR2 YYNGEE come from the germline V gene. CDR3 sequence (DNA): TGTGCCAGCAGCGGTCTCAGAGAAGGTAAAGCTTTCTTT. Encoded protein: CASSGLREGKAFF.

The V and J genes are TRBV7-9 and TRBJ2-7; 13 positions agree with TRBD2. This CDR3 is built from 16 residues. J lost 4 bases, V lost 6 bases, and 9 bases had no gene match. Germline loops: CDR1 SEHNR, CDR2 FQNEAQ (reference sequence). CDR3 bases: TGTGCCAGCAGATACGGGACTAGCGGGGCAAAGTACGAGCAGTACTTC. Its protein product is CASRYGTSGAKYEQYF.

Details on this clone: This sequence may be a read error, since a much larger clone differs from it by one base. Additional DNA sequences in this sample encode the identical CDR3. This sequence joins TRBV28 and TRBJ2-3; TRBD1 aligns across 10 bases. Germline loops: CDR1 MDHEN, CDR2 SYDVKM. The CDR3 runs 15 residues. Losses at the gene ends were 6 bases for V and 2 bases for J; bases not matched to a gene: 5. The CDR3 spells CASSPGTGDTDTQYF. Here the CDR3 DNA reads TGTGCCAGCAGCCCCGGGACAGGGGACACAGATACGCAGTATTTT. Drawing the rest from reference TRBV28 and TRBJ2-3, the complete variable domain is DVKVTQSSRYLVKRTGEKVFLECVQDMDHENMFWYRQDPGLGLRLIYFSYDVKMKEKGDIPEGYSVSREKKERFSLILESASTNQTSMYLCASSPGTGDTDTQYFGPGTRLTVL.

The chain recombines TRBV10-3 with TRBJ2-2, with 10 positions matching TRBD2. The trim removed 8 bases at V and 2 bases at J, leaving 8 bases unmatched. Germline loops: CDR1 ENHRY, CDR2 SYGVKD. The CDR3 runs 16 residues. The chain's CDR3 is CAILLAGAPNTGELFF. CDR3 nucleotide sequence: TGTGCCATCCTTCTAGCGGGGGCCCCCAACACCGGGGAGCTGTTTTTT.

This chain links TRBV5-1 with TRBJ1-1; D is unclear. The germline V gene encodes CDR1 SGHRS and CDR2 YFSETQ. The CDR3 has 12 amino acids. V was cut by 0 bases and J by 10 bases, with 10 bases left in between. The CDR3 nucleotides read TGCGCCAGCAGCTTGGCCGGCTGGGGAGCTTTCTTT. Residues: CASSLAGWGAFF.

The chain recombines TRBV4-2 with TRBJ1-3; D unresolved. Germline lookup yields CDR1 LGHNA and CDR2 YNFKEQ. V gave up 1 base and J gave up 0 bases, with 10 bases separating them. The length of the CDR3 is 16 residues. The CDR3 region is CASSQGHESSGNTIYF. The CDR3 DNA reads TGTGCCAGCAGCCAAGGACACGAGAGCTCTGGAAACACCATATATTTT.

J is TRBJ2-7 and V is TRBV6-1; 9 bases map to TRBD1. The CDR3 runs to 14 residues. The V gene's germline CDR1 is MNHNS and CDR2 SASEGT. The junction had 3 bases not matched to a gene; V was cut back by 2 bases and J by 4 bases. The CDR3 DNA follows: TGTGCCAGCAGTGAACGGGGACAGGGATACGAGCAGTACTTC. Encoded protein: CASSERGQGYEQYF.

This clone has just a few counts. This chain links TRBV7-9 with TRBJ1-1; D gene uncertain. The CDR3 is 16 amino acids. V was cut by 5 bases and J by 1 base, with 17 bases left in between. Germline values: CDR1 SEHNR, CDR2 FQNEAQ (reference sequence). This CDR3 is CASSPRGRPTNTEAFF. The CDR3 DNA sequence: TGTGCCAGCAGCCCCCGAGGGAGGCCTACGAACACTGAAGCTTTCTTT.

The chain uses TRBV5-4 and TRBJ1-6; D gene ambiguous. The V and J ends lost 4 bases and 7 bases respectively, with 15 bases between them. Germline V gives CDR1 SGHNT, CDR2 YYREEE (reference sequence). The CDR3 sequence is 15 residues long. The CDR3 nucleotides are TGTGCCAGCAGCCCCGGCTCCACTGGCAATTCACCCCTCCACTTT. Residues: CASSPGSTGNSPLHF.

The chain couples TRBV7-2 to TRBJ1-4, with unresolved D. The CDR3 sequence is 13 residues long. V was clipped by 1 base and J by 8 bases, with 8 bases between them. Germline V gene lookup returns CDR1 SGHTA and CDR2 FQGNSA. DNA for the CDR3: TGTGCCAGCAGCTTAGGCATTTACGAAAAACTGTTTTTT. Translating gives CASSLGIYEKLFF.

The chain joins TRBV6-6 to TRBJ2-3; D call uncertain. The germline V and J ends were trimmed by 5 bases and 1 base, with 7 bases remaining between them. The CDR3 length is 13 residues. In germline, CDR1 is MNHNY, CDR2 SVGAGI (reference sequence). The CDR3 DNA sequence: TGTGCCAGCAGTACTGGGGGCACAGATACGCAGTATTTT. This encodes CASSTGGTDTQYF.

There are a few counts of this clone. The CDR3 DNA sequence: TGTGCCAGCAGCCCTTCGGGACTAGCGGGAGGGCCGGGTTACAATGAGCAGTTCTTC. Translation: CASSPSGLAGGPGYNEQFF. The chain joins TRBV7-9 to TRBJ2-1; 16 positions agree with TRBD2. CDR3 length: 19 residues. J lost 4 bases, V lost 5 bases, and 11 bases had no gene match. Germline CDR1 SEHNR, CDR2 FQNEAQ (reference sequence).

The chain employs TRBV5-1 and TRBJ2-3; 7 positions match TRBD2. The junction had 11 bases not matched to a gene; V was cut back by 4 bases and J by 3 bases. CDR1 and CDR2 from the germline V gene are SGHRS and YFSETQ. The CDR3 totals 16 residues. CDR3 bases: TGCGCCAGCAGCGGCGGGACTACCCCTAGAACAGATACGCAGTATTTT. As protein: CASSGGTTPRTDTQYF.

Only a few counts were recorded for this clone. The CDR3 bases are TGTGCCAGCACTAGGACACCGTGGGGGGACGAGCAGTACTTC. Protein: CASTRTPWGDEQYF. The chain couples TRBV27 to TRBJ2-7, with D perhaps TRBD2 (6 bases). The CDR3 length is 14 residues. Germline V gene sequence: CDR1 MNHEY, CDR2 SMNVEV (reference sequence). Between the trimmed V and J ends, which lost 7 bases and 5 bases, there was a span of 18 bases.

This clone was recorded only once. This chain joins TRBV29-1 and TRBJ2-7, with 9 bases aligning to TRBD1. Germline CDR1 reads SQVTM; CDR2 reads ANQGSEA. Trimming took 6 bases from V and 6 from J; bases not matched to a gene: 12. The CDR3 spans 14 residues. In nucleotides, the CDR3 is TGCAGCGTCGCCGCCGGGACAGGGTTCGGCGAGCAGTACTTC. Translated, it gives CSVAAGTGFGEQYF.

The chain carries TRBV19 and TRBJ2-3; no clear D gene. This CDR3 is built from 11 residues. Per germline, CDR1 LNHDA and CDR2 SQIVND (reference sequence). V lost 6 bases, J lost 2 bases, and 3 bases lay in between. The CDR3 coding sequence is TGTGCCAGTAGGCACACAGATACGCAGTATTTT. It is translated as CASRHTDTQYF.

V and J are TRBV7-9 and TRBJ2-3, with TRBD2 matching over 10 bases. CDR3 size: 14 residues. Trimming at V came to 4 bases and at J to 5 bases, leaving 3 bases not matched to a gene. The germline CDR1 and CDR2 sequences are SEHNR and FQNEAQ (reference sequence). For the CDR3, the DNA is TGTGCCAGCAGCTACAGCGGGGGGGGAGATACGCAGTATTTT. Translated, it gives CASSYSGGGDTQYF.

Remarks on this clone: Other DNA sequences in this sample translate to the same CDR3. J is TRBJ2-2 and V is TRBV11-2; 9 bases agree with TRBD2. CDR3 length: 13 residues. Germline CDR1 is SGHAT and CDR2 is FQNNGV. Unmatched junction bases numbered 4, after V lost 9 bases and J lost 5 bases. In DNA form, the CDR3 reads TGTGCCAGTGAGCGGGGGGATACCGGGGAGCTGTTTTTT. Its translation: CASERGDTGELFF. The whole variable domain, remainder taken from reference TRBV11-2 and TRBJ2-2, is EAGVAQSPRYKIIEKRQSVAFWCNPISGHATLYWYQQILGQGPKLLIQFQNNGVVDDSQLPKDRFSAERLKGVDSTLKIQPAKLEDSAVYLCASERGDTGELFFGEGSRLTVL.

The chain couples TRBV5-6 to TRBJ1-6, with no clear D. Germline V lookup: CDR1 SGHDT, CDR2 YYEEEE. The CDR3 spans 17 residues. The V end was cut by 0 bases, the J end by 9 bases, with 19 bases between. In DNA form, the CDR3 reads TGTGCCAGCAGCTTGGCCCTGTCTGGGGTAAACACTTCACCCCTCCACTTT. Residues: CASSLALSGVNTSPLHF.

This clone was seen a few times. V is TRBV7-6 and J is TRBJ2-5, with 10 positions matching TRBD2. The V segment lost 5 bases and the J segment 4 bases; nucleotides outside the gene matches: 7. Germline loops: CDR1 SGHVS, CDR2 FNYEAQ. The CDR3 length is 15 residues. The DNA of the CDR3 is TGTGCCAGCAGCCCCACCGGGACTAGCGTAGAGACCCAGTACTTC. Its protein is CASSPTGTSVETQYF.

The sample holds one count of this clone. The V gene is TRBV19, the J gene TRBJ2-3; D is uncertain. The CDR3 sequence is 13 residues long. Per germline, CDR1 LNHDA and CDR2 SQIVND (reference sequence). Trimming shortened V by 7 bases and J by 2 bases, and 10 bases separated the two germline ends. In DNA, the CDR3 is TGTGCCAGTATCCCCCCCCACACAGATACGCAGTATTTT. Translated: CASIPPHTDTQYF.

The chain carries TRBV6-5 and TRBJ2-7; TRBD1 matches at 8 bases. The CDR3 sequence is 15 residues long. Trimming cost V 7 bases and J 0 bases; bases outside gene matches: 8. Per germline, CDR1 MNHEY and CDR2 SVGAGI. CDR3 bases: TGTGCCAGCACTAGGACAGGGACCAGCTCCTACGAGCAGTACTTC. Protein sequence: CASTRTGTSSYEQYF.